The 27 T cell receptor beta chains given below trace back to one sample, sequenced in a study of blood T cell repertoires in COVID-19. The method was immunoSEQ multiplex PCR; TCRdb's version includes in-frame clones alone and lacks a portion of them. Of 300,000 to 400,000 clones listed, about 88% are singletons. Sequenced input: PBMCs or T cells enriched from blood (not recorded which). All receptors come from a man between 60 and 75 years old who had recovered from COVID-19.

The rearrangement uses TRBV3-1 (or the pseudogene TRBV3-2) and TRBJ2-7, with 7 bases matching TRBD2. Germline lookup yields CDR1 LGHDT and CDR2 YNNKEL (reference sequence). Germline trimming cut 4 bases from V and 6 bases from J; bases unmatched to any gene: 3. The CDR3 loop spans 12 amino acids. As DNA, the CDR3 is TGTGCCAGCAGCCCTAGCGGCCGCGAGCAGTACTTC. Translating it yields CASSPSGREQYF.

The chain recombines TRBV3-1 (or the pseudogene TRBV3-2) with TRBJ1-2; D might be TRBD1 (5 bases). The CDR3 is 13 amino acids. CDR1 and CDR2 from the germline V gene are LGHDT and YNNKEL (reference sequence). V was pared by 0 bases and J by 4 bases, with 6 bases between. CDR3 sequence (DNA): TGTGCCAGCAGCCAAGAAAGGGGCTATGGCTACACCTTC. Amino acids: CASSQERGYGYTF.

The V gene is TRBV3-1 (or the pseudogene TRBV3-2), the J gene TRBJ1-2; D unclear. This CDR3 has 14 amino acids. V gave up 5 bases and J gave up 3 bases, with 13 bases separating them. Germline CDR1 LGHDT, CDR2 YNNKEL (reference sequence). The CDR3 here is CASSKRTGDYGYTF. For the CDR3, the DNA is TGTGCCAGCAGCAAAAGAACGGGAGACTATGGCTACACCTTC.

The V and J genes are TRBV2 and TRBJ2-3; 11 positions match TRBD2. Germline CDR1 is SNHLY and CDR2 is FYNNEI. J gave up 0 bases and V 10 bases, and 9 bases lay outside the gene matches. The CDR3 runs to 16 residues. The CDR3 DNA reads as TGTGCCACCACTAGCGGGGGCCGAACTAGCACAGATACGCAGTATTTT. Its translation: CATTSGGRTSTDTQYF.

This clone came up once. The chain couples TRBV7-3 to TRBJ2-3, with 9 bases identical to TRBD2. Per germline, CDR1 SGHTA and CDR2 FQGTGA. The CDR3 is 16 amino acids. Trimming cost V 5 bases and J 3 bases; bases outside gene matches: 9. CDR3 protein: CASSLVAGVVTDTQYF. CDR3 in DNA: TGTGCCAGCAGCCTGGTAGCGGGAGTGGTAACAGATACGCAGTATTTT.

The V and J genes are TRBV9 and TRBJ2-1; TRBD2 agrees at 11 bases. This CDR3 spans 17 amino acids. With V trimmed by 4 bases and J by 5 bases, 11 bases remained unmatched. The V gene's germline CDR1 is SGDLS and CDR2 YYNGEE. The CDR3 DNA sequence: TGTGCCAGCAGCTACGGGACTAGCGGATACAAGAACAATGAGCAGTTCTTC. Its translation is CASSYGTSGYKNNEQFF.

The chain uses TRBV30 and TRBJ1-2; D gene uncertain. In germline, CDR1 is GTSNPN, CDR2 SVGIG (reference sequence). V was clipped by 0 bases and J by 8 bases, with 13 bases between them. This CDR3 has 13 amino acids. CDR3 sequence: CAWSVRVLWGYTF. The DNA for the CDR3 is TGTGCCTGGAGTGTACGCGTCCTCTGGGGCTACACCTTC.

V gene TRBV27 combines with J gene TRBJ1-6; D may be TRBD1 (5 bases). This CDR3 is built from 12 residues. In germline, CDR1 is MNHEY, CDR2 SMNVEV (reference sequence). Between the trimmed V and J ends, which lost 10 bases and 10 bases, there was a span of 14 bases. CDR3 residues: CATRTFDSPLHF. The DNA of the CDR3 is TGTGCCACCCGGACATTTGACTCACCCCTCCACTTT.

This sequence joins TRBV6-5 and TRBJ1-4; D possibly corresponds to TRBD1 (6 bases). Germline loops: CDR1 MNHEY, CDR2 SVGAGI. The CDR3 loop spans 14 amino acids. Trimming stripped 4 bases from V and 7 bases from J, with 13 bases between. Here the CDR3 DNA reads TGTGCCAGCAGTTCTACAGGGAGGGCTGAAAAACTGTTTTTT. Translation: CASSSTGRAEKLFF.

The J gene is TRBJ1-5, the V gene TRBV19; 7 nucleotides match TRBD1. Germline CDR1 LNHDA, CDR2 SQIVND (reference sequence). J gave up 4 bases and V 6 bases, and 9 bases lay outside the gene matches. The CDR3 is made up of 15 amino acids. The CDR3 spells CASSPQGQPNQPQHF. The CDR3 DNA sequence: TGTGCCAGTAGCCCCCAGGGACAGCCTAATCAGCCCCAGCATTTT.

This chain connects TRBV4-2 to TRBJ2-5, with TRBD2 identical over 13 bases. Germline V gene sequence: CDR1 LGHNA, CDR2 YNFKEQ. This CDR3 is 17 amino acids long. The V gene end was trimmed by 7 bases and the J gene end by 5 bases; junction bases not matched to a gene: 13. CDR3 DNA sequence: TGTGCCAGCAACCGAGGGACTAGCGGGGACACGGCGGAGACCCAGTACTTC. Translation: CASNRGTSGDTAETQYF.

As DNA, the CDR3 is TGTGCCATCAGGTCAGCGGGAGGCACAGATACGCAGTATTTT. Protein: CAIRSAGGTDTQYF. The chain employs TRBV10-3 and TRBJ2-3, with 8 positions matching TRBD2. The CDR3 sequence is 14 residues long. J gave up 1 base and V 6 bases, and 3 bases lay outside the gene matches. Germline V gene data show CDR1 as ENHRY and CDR2 as SYGVKD.

This chain connects TRBV5-1 to TRBJ1-2; 12 bases align to TRBD1. From germline, CDR1 is SGHRS and CDR2 YFSETQ. The V segment lost 7 bases and the J segment 13 bases; nucleotides outside the gene matches: 8. The CDR3 extends over 12 amino acids. The CDR3 sequence is CASEGQGARRTF. In DNA form, the CDR3 reads TGCGCCAGCGAGGGACAGGGGGCTCGGCGCACCTTC. The complete variable domain, with remaining parts taken from reference TRBV5-1 and TRBJ1-2, reads KAGVTQTPRYLIKTRGQQVTLSCSPISGHRSVSWYQQTPGQGLQFLFEYFSETQRNKGNFPGRFSGRQFSNSRSEMNVSTLELGDSALYLCASEGQGARRTFGSGTRLTVV.

The J gene is TRBJ2-3, the V gene TRBV9; TRBD2 agrees at 9 bases. The J segment lost 6 bases and the V segment lost 0 bases, leaving 5 bases of the junction unmatched. The CDR3 sequence is 15 residues long. Germline lookup yields CDR1 SGDLS and CDR2 YYNGEE. The CDR3 loop is CASSVARTSADTQYF. CDR3 DNA: TGTGCCAGCAGCGTAGCTCGGACTAGCGCGGATACGCAGTATTTT.

This clone occurred once. This chain connects TRBV29-1 to TRBJ1-4; D is ambiguous. Trimming removed 7 bases at V and 7 bases at J, with 13 bases between. The CDR3 is 12 amino acids. Germline V gene sequence: CDR1 SQVTM, CDR2 ANQGSEA. Here the CDR3 reads CSAREGGEKLFF. The CDR3 nucleotides are TGCAGCGCCCGTGAGGGCGGTGAAAAACTGTTTTTT. The whole variable domain, filled in from reference TRBV29-1 and TRBJ1-4, reads SAVISQKPSRDICQRGTSLTIQCQVDSQVTMMFWYRQQPGQSLTLIATANQGSEATYESGFVIDKFPISRPNLTFSTLTVSNMSPEDSSIYLCSAREGGEKLFFGSGTQLSVL.

The V and J genes are TRBV14 and TRBJ2-2; D is perhaps TRBD1 (5 bases). The CDR3 sequence is 13 residues long. Germline CDR1 SGHDN, CDR2 FVKESK. Trimming shortened V by 6 bases and J by 4 bases, and 9 bases separated the two germline ends. CDR3 sequence (DNA): TGTGCCAGCAGGGCAGGGTTCACCGGGGAGCTGTTTTTT. This gives the protein CASRAGFTGELFF.

The genes are TRBV24-1 and TRBJ1-2; no clear D gene. Trimming took 3 bases from V and 11 from J, leaving 9 bases between them. The CDR3 covers 11 residues. CDR1 is KGHDR and CDR2 is SFDVKD in the germline V gene. The CDR3 DNA is TGTGCCACCAGTGATGCCTTTCGGTACACCTTC. This translates into CATSDAFRYTF.

The J gene is TRBJ1-5, the V gene TRBV9; 7 bases map to TRBD1. Losses at the gene ends were 3 bases for V and 2 bases for J; bases not matched to a gene: 2. The CDR3 is 14 residues long. Germline V CDR1 and CDR2: SGDLS, YYNGEE. DNA of the CDR3: TGTGCCAGCAGCGGAGGGGGCGGCAATCAGCCCCAGCATTTT. It codes for CASSGGGGNQPQHF.

J is TRBJ1-4 and V is TRBV19; no reliable D call. Germline CDR1 is LNHDA and CDR2 is SQIVND (reference sequence). CDR3 length equals 14 residues. V lost 1 base and J 5 bases, leaving 8 bases between the germline ends. The CDR3 protein is CASSIGRINEKLFF. The CDR3 bases are TGTGCCAGTAGTATAGGGCGGATAAATGAAAAACTGTTTTTT.

The V gene is TRBV6-5, the J gene TRBJ2-1; D may be TRBD1 (6 bases). Germline loops: CDR1 MNHEY, CDR2 SVGAGI. The germline V and J ends were trimmed by 5 bases and 6 bases, with 11 bases remaining between them. The CDR3 consists of 13 residues. CDR3 DNA: TGTGCCAGCAGTACAGGGATGCGCAATGAGCAGTTCTTC. It yields the protein CASSTGMRNEQFF.

This chain links TRBV3-1 (or the pseudogene TRBV3-2) with TRBJ1-6; TRBD1 matches at 9 bases. Germline assignment: CDR1 LGHDT and CDR2 YNNKEL (reference sequence). CDR3 length: 13 amino acids. Trimming took 4 bases from V and 13 from J; bases not matched to a gene: 5. The DNA for the CDR3 is TGTGCCAGCAGCCCGGGACAGGGATTGCCCCTCCACTTT. It encodes CASSPGQGLPLHF.

The chain recombines TRBV7-9 with TRBJ2-2; tentative D call: TRBD2 (5 bases). Germline V CDR1 and CDR2: SEHNR, FQNEAQ (reference sequence). The CDR3 loop spans 15 amino acids. V was clipped by 1 base and J by 6 bases, with 12 bases between them. This CDR3 reads CASSLGGITPGELFF. The CDR3 coding sequence is TGTGCCAGCAGCTTAGGAGGGATCACCCCCGGGGAGCTGTTTTTT.

This chain uses TRBV4-3 with TRBJ1-6; tentatively, D is TRBD1 (6 bases). V lost 0 bases to trimming and J lost 7 bases, with 13 bases between them. The CDR3 spans 16 residues. Per the germline V gene, CDR1 is LGHNA and CDR2 is YSLEER. CDR3 amino acids: CASSQDGQGNNSPLHF. As DNA, the CDR3 is TGCGCCAGCAGCCAAGATGGGCAGGGGAACAATTCACCCCTCCACTTT.

Note on this clone: The sample holds other DNA sequences that translate to the same CDR3. The V and J genes are TRBV12-3 or TRBV12-4 and TRBJ1-2; D possibly corresponds to TRBD1 (5 bases). With 8 bases removed from V and 4 bases from J, the gap between germline ends came to 8 bases. This CDR3 contains 11 residues. The CDR3 protein is CASGTAYGYTF. Written as DNA, the CDR3 is TGTGCCAGCGGGACTGCCTATGGCTACACCTTC.

CDR3 in DNA: TGTGCCAGCAGCCCCTTCGACAGGGTTCGCGAGCAGTACTTC. Protein: CASSPFDRVREQYF. V usage is TRBV5-4 and J usage is TRBJ2-7; TRBD1 agrees at 7 bases. The ends lost 4 bases at V and 6 bases at J; junction bases unmatched: 10. The CDR3 loop spans 14 amino acids. Looked up from germline, CDR1 is SGHNT and CDR2 is YYREEE (reference sequence).

The chain carries TRBV2 and TRBJ2-2, with a weak D call TRBD2 (6 bases). This CDR3 is 13 amino acids long. The ends were cut back, 8 bases at V and 5 bases at J, with 12 bases in the middle. The germline gives CDR1 SNHLY, CDR2 FYNNEI. CDR3 amino acids: CASLASATGELFF. In DNA, the CDR3 is TGTGCCAGCTTGGCTAGCGCAACCGGGGAGCTGTTTTTT.

The genes are TRBV24-1 and TRBJ1-2; 7 nucleotides match TRBD1. The V gene end was trimmed by 2 bases and the J gene end by 6 bases; junction bases not matched to a gene: 8. The CDR3 has 15 residues. Germline lookup yields CDR1 KGHDR and CDR2 SFDVKD. The CDR3 DNA follows: TGTGCCACCAGTGATTCCTGGGGACAGACCAATGGCTACACCTTC. Translation gives CATSDSWGQTNGYTF.